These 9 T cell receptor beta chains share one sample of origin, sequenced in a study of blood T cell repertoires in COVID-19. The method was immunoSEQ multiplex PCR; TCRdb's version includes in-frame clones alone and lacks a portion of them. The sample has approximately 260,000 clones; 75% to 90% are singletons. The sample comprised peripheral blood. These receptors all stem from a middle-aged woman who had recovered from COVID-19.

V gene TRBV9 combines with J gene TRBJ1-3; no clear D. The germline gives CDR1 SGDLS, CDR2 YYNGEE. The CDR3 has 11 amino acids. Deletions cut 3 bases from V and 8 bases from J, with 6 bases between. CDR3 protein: CASSDKYTIYF. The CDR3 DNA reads TGTGCCAGCAGCGACAAGTACACCATATATTTT.

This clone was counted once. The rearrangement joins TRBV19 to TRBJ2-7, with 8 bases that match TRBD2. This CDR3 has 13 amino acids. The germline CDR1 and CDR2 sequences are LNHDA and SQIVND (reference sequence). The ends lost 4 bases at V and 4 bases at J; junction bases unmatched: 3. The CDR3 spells CASSRRGEYEQYF. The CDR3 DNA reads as TGTGCCAGTAGTAGGCGGGGGGAGTACGAGCAGTACTTC. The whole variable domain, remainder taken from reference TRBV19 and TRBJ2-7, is DGGITQSPKYLFRKEGQNVTLSCEQNLNHDAMYWYRQDPGQGLRLIYYSQIVNDFQKGDIAEGYSVSREKKESFPLTVTSAQKNPTAFYLCASSRRGEYEQYFGPGTRLTVT.

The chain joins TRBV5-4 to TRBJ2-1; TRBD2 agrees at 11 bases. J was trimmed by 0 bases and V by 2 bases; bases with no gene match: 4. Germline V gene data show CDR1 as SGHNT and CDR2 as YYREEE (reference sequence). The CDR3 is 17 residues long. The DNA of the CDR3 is TGTGCCAGCAGCTTTCCCGGGACTAGCGGCTCCTACAATGAGCAGTTCTTC. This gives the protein CASSFPGTSGSYNEQFF.

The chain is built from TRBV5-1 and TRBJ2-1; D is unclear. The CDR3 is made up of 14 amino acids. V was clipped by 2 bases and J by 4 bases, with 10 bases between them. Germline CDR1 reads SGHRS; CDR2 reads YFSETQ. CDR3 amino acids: CASSLASTYNEQFF. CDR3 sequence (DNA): TGCGCCAGCAGCTTAGCCTCCACTTACAATGAGCAGTTCTTC.

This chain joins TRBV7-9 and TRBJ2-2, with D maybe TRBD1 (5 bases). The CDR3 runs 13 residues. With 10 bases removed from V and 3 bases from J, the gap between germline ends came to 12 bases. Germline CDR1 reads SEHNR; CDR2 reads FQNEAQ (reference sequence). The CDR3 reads CATPLGDTGELFF. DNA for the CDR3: TGTGCCACCCCATTAGGGGACACCGGGGAGCTGTTTTTT.

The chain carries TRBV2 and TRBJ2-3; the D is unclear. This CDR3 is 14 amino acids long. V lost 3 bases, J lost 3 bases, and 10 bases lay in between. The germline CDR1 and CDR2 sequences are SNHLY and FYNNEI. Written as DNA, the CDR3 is TGTGCCAGCAGTGACTCAGTGGAGACAGATACGCAGTATTTT. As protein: CASSDSVETDTQYF. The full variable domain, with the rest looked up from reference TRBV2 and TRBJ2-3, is EPEVTQTPSHQVTQMGQEVILRCVPISNHLYFYWYRQILGQKVEFLVSFYNNEISEKSEIFDDQFSVERPDGSNFTLKIRSTKLEDSAMYFCASSDSVETDTQYFGPGTRLTVL.

The DNA of the CDR3 is TGTGCCAGCAGCCCGGGGGGAGCGCGAAGTTACTACGAGCAGTACTTC. Amino acid sequence: CASSPGGARSYYEQYF. The chain recombines TRBV5-4 with TRBJ2-7; 7 bases agree with TRBD2. After removal of 4 bases from V and 3 bases from J, the junction contained 13 bases not matched to a gene. The CDR3 spans 16 residues. Looked up from germline, CDR1 is SGHNT and CDR2 is YYREEE (reference sequence).

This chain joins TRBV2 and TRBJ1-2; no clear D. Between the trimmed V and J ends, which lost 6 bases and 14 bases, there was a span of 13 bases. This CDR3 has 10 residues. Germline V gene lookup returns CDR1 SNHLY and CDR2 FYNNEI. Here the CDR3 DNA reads TGTGCCAGCAGATCCGACGGAGGTACCTTC. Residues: CASRSDGGTF.

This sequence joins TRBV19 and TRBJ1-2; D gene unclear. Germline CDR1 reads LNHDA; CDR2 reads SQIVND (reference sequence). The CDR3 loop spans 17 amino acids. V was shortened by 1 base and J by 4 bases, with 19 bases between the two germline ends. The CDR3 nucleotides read TGTGCCAGTAGTATAGGTTTCGGCGGTCGCCAAGGCTATGGCTACACCTTC. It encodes CASSIGFGGRQGYGYTF.